A single sample is the source of the 13 T cell receptor beta chains below, sequenced in a study of shared clonotypes between healthy human individuals. Method: immunoSEQ multiplex PCR; TCRdb's copy keeps in-frame clones and lacks some. The sample has 1 million to 1.3 million clones; approximately 80% are singletons. Sequences were obtained from memory CD4+ T cells from PBMCs. Noted subset: CD45RA-negative fraction. Source of these receptors: a man aged 18 to 35 in good health. Some clones in this sample may be carry-over from other donors' samples.

This clone was counted once. The chain links TRBV19 to TRBJ2-3; 7 bases align to TRBD1. With V trimmed by 3 bases and J by 2 bases, 5 bases remained unmatched. Germline V gene lookup returns CDR1 LNHDA and CDR2 SQIVND (reference sequence). This CDR3 has 15 residues. The CDR3 loop reads CASSMTGTVTDTQYF. The CDR3 DNA reads TGTGCCAGTAGTATGACCGGGACAGTCACAGATACGCAGTATTTT.

This clone was seen more than once but under ten times. The rearrangement joins TRBV7-2 to TRBJ2-2; possibly TRBD2 for D (5 bases). CDR1 and CDR2 (germline): SGHTA, FQGNSA. V gave up 2 bases and J gave up 6 bases, with 7 bases separating them. This CDR3 has 13 amino acids. The CDR3 reads CASSLRAAGELFF. DNA of the CDR3: TGTGCCAGCAGCTTACGAGCGGCCGGGGAGCTGTTTTTT.

A single count supports this clone. The chain uses TRBV2 and TRBJ2-7; D unclear. CDR1 SNHLY and CDR2 FYNNEI come from the germline V gene. This CDR3 comprises 9 residues. Deletions cut 4 bases from V and 6 bases from J, with 1 base between. The CDR3 sequence is CASSGEQYF. The CDR3 nucleotides are TGTGCCAGCAGTGGCGAGCAGTACTTC.

J is TRBJ2-5 and V is TRBV9; maybe TRBD2 (6 bases). CDR3 length: 13 residues. Looked up from germline, CDR1 is SGDLS and CDR2 is YYNGEE. V was shortened by 0 bases and J by 7 bases, with 10 bases between the two germline ends. The CDR3 region has the DNA TGTGCCAGCAGCGTAGGGGGAGGAGGGACCCAGTACTTC. Residues: CASSVGGGGTQYF.

Note on this clone: A single base is all that separates this from a far larger clone, so a read error is likely. Other DNA sequences of this sample code for an identical CDR3. This chain joins TRBV30 and TRBJ1-5; TRBD1 aligns across 9 bases. Germline V gene sequence: CDR1 GTSNPN, CDR2 SVGIG (reference sequence). CDR3 length: 15 residues. J gave up 3 bases and V 3 bases, and 6 bases lay outside the gene matches. The CDR3 DNA follows: TGTGCCTGGAGCGACAGGGGGTTGTACAATCAGCCCCAGCATTTT. It yields the protein CAWSDRGLYNQPQHF. The whole variable domain, remainder taken from reference TRBV30 and TRBJ1-5, is SQTIHQWPATLVQPVGSPLSLECTVEGTSNPNLYWYRQAAGRGLQLLFYSVGIGQISSEVPQNLSASRPQDRQFILSSKKLLLSDSGFYLCAWSDRGLYNQPQHFGDGTRLSIL.

The gene calls are TRBV6-6 and TRBJ1-2, with unresolved D. The germline V and J ends were trimmed by 2 bases and 4 bases, with 5 bases remaining between them. The CDR3 runs to 12 residues. Germline V gives CDR1 MNHNY, CDR2 SVGAGI (reference sequence). The CDR3 sequence is CASSYTRYGYTF. The DNA for the CDR3 is TGTGCCAGCAGTTACACCCGCTATGGCTACACCTTC.

This chain uses TRBV28 with TRBJ2-1; 10 positions agree with TRBD1. The junction had 8 bases not matched to a gene; V was cut back by 3 bases and J by 9 bases. Per germline, CDR1 MDHEN and CDR2 SYDVKM. The CDR3 has 15 amino acids. In DNA, the CDR3 is TGTGCCAGCAGTTTCCCCGGACAGGGGGGCGGTGAGCAGTTCTTC. Translating it yields CASSFPGQGGGEQFF.

The chain carries TRBV7-2 and TRBJ2-1, with TRBD2 matching 13 bases. From germline, CDR1 is SGHTA and CDR2 FQGNSA. The CDR3 runs to 14 residues. V shed 4 bases and J 9 bases; nucleotides not matched to a gene: 3. The CDR3 nucleotides are TGTGCCAGCAGCTCAAGACTAGCGGGAGGTGAGCAGTTCTTC. Protein product: CASSSRLAGGEQFF.

The chain carries TRBV7-3 and TRBJ2-7, with 10 bases lining up with TRBD2. The CDR3 has 14 residues. V shed 2 bases and J 6 bases; nucleotides not matched to a gene: 4. Germline V gives CDR1 SGHTA, CDR2 FQGTGA. The CDR3 loop is CASSLGTSDSEQYF. In DNA form, the CDR3 reads TGTGCCAGCAGCTTAGGGACTAGCGACAGCGAGCAGTACTTC.

Only a few counts were recorded for this clone. This chain joins TRBV5-6 and TRBJ1-5, with D unresolved. The ends were cut back, 3 bases at V and 5 bases at J, with 9 bases in the middle. The germline gives CDR1 SGHDT, CDR2 YYEEEE. The CDR3 sequence is 13 residues long. Here the CDR3 reads CASSYSADQPQHF. As DNA, the CDR3 is TGTGCCAGCAGCTATTCAGCGGATCAGCCCCAGCATTTT. Full variable domain (missing parts from reference TRBV5-6 and TRBJ1-5): DAGVTQSPTHLIKTRGQQVTLRCSPKSGHDTVSWYQQALGQGPQFIFQYYEEEERQRGNFPDRFSGHQFPNYSSELNVNALLLGDSALYLCASSYSADQPQHFGDGTRLSIL.

This chain uses TRBV18 with TRBJ2-1; D is possibly TRBD2 (6 bases). V was cut by 6 bases and J by 12 bases, with 24 bases left in between. The CDR3 is 15 amino acids. Per the germline V gene, CDR1 is KGHSH and CDR2 is LQKENI. The CDR3 loop is CASSPGTVTLEGQFF. The CDR3 nucleotides are TGTGCCAGCTCCCCTGGGACCGTTACCCTGGAGGGGCAGTTCTTC.

The chain couples TRBV28 to TRBJ2-1; 13 nucleotides match TRBD2. The trim removed 6 bases at V and 6 bases at J, leaving 5 bases unmatched. This CDR3 spans 15 amino acids. CDR1 is MDHEN, CDR2 SYDVKM, per germline. The CDR3 nucleotides read TGTGCCAGCAGACCCGGACTAGCGGGAGTCAATGAGCAGTTCTTC. This sequence encodes CASRPGLAGVNEQFF.

This chain joins TRBV18 and TRBJ2-7; tentatively, D is TRBD1 (6 bases). Trimming removed 4 bases from V and 2 bases from J, with 18 bases in between. Germline loops: CDR1 KGHSH, CDR2 LQKENI. The CDR3 runs to 16 residues. CDR3 DNA sequence: TGTGCCAGCTCACATTCGGGGCAGGGGAATCCCTACGAGCAGTACTTC. The encoded protein is CASSHSGQGNPYEQYF.